Detailed here is one T cell receptor beta chain. This specimen comes from a study of blood T cell repertoires in COVID-19. Turning to the study itself: T cells, B-cell-depleted T cells, or PBMCs provided the cDNA or gDNA that served as material.

Germline lookup yields CDR1 SGHDT and CDR2 YYEEEE. The V segment lost 3 bases and the J segment 4 bases; nucleotides outside the gene matches: 12. The CDR3 is 16 amino acids. In the authors' workflow: Amplification from reference gene primers served as the basis for estimated nucleated cell counts. TCRdb's table, derived via immunoSEQ multiplex PCR, lists solely in-frame clones and lacks some. The V and J calls and clone size are taken from that table; D and trimming were inferred from the DNA. The table includes about 170,000 clones, around 82% detected once. The sequenced sample consisted of peripheral blood. The gene calls are TRBV5-6 and TRBJ1-2; TRBD1 agrees at 7 bases. This TCR derives from a woman aged 70-85 years who had recovered from COVID-19. The CDR3 spells CASSYYRTGGFYGYTF. CDR3 DNA sequence: TGTGCCAGCAGCTATTACAGGACAGGAGGTTTCTATGGCTACACCTTC.